This entry features one T cell receptor beta chain sequence. The entry originates in a study of technical replicates of blood from a few donors. Trimming removed 2 bases from V and 10 bases from J, with 11 bases in between. CDR3 length: 13 residues. The V gene's germline CDR1 is LNHDA and CDR2 SQIVND (reference sequence). The protocol was immunoSEQ multiplex PCR, while the TCRdb copy is restricted to in-frame clones and leaves out a portion. The sample records 100,000 or so clones, 95% being singletons. V gene TRBV19 combines with J gene TRBJ1-4; D remains ambiguous. This TCR was sampled from a human donor in good health. The sample was T cells isolated from PBMCs. This chain's CDR3 is CASSIRGGGKLFF. DNA for the CDR3: TGTGCCAGTAGTATAAGAGGTGGAGGAAAACTGTTTTTT.